The entry below gives a single T cell receptor (beta chain) sequence along with its context. CD45RO-negative CD8 cells positively selected for CCR7 made up the naive population, which excluded terminally differentiated effector memory CD45RA+ cells. Donors were healthy HIV-negative adults without recent acute infections or vaccinations. This sample was taken from a study of shared clonotypes between healthy human individuals. The authors' processing: ImmunoSEQ gave junction-only sequences without quality scores, so filtering differed. Some clones are missing from TCRdb's copy, which holds only in-frame ones; the method was immunoSEQ multiplex PCR. The V and J calls and clone size come from that table; D and trimming were worked out from the DNA. The sample holds under 850,000 clones; 80% to 95% are singletons and the top ten take under 30%. There are 13 residues in the CDR3. Germline values: CDR1 MNHNS, CDR2 SASEGT. V lost 6 bases and J 2 bases, leaving 10 bases between the germline ends.

Input material: naive CD8+ T cells sorted from blood. The rearrangement uses TRBV6-1 and TRBJ1-2; no clear D gene. The sequence came from a man younger than 40 in good health. The CDR3 reads CASRTTENYGYTF. DNA for the CDR3: TGTGCCAGCAGGACAACCGAAAACTATGGCTACACCTTC.